The 11 T cell receptor beta chains presented below share a single source sample, sequenced in a study of blood T cell repertoires in COVID-19. TCRdb keeps only in-frame clones here, not all; method: immunoSEQ multiplex PCR. The sample carries 140,000 to 150,000 clones, roughly nine tenths recorded once. The sequenced sample was peripheral blood. The receptors stem from a human donor in a cohort sampled during active COVID-19.

The chain is built from TRBV13 and TRBJ1-2; D call uncertain. This CDR3 has 13 residues. Trimming stripped 2 bases from V and 2 bases from J, with 6 bases between. Germline V CDR1 and CDR2: PRHDT, FYEKMQ (reference sequence). Here the CDR3 DNA reads TGTGCCAGCAGCTTAAGAGGGAACTATGGCTACACCTTC. It is translated as CASSLRGNYGYTF.

V usage is TRBV19 and J usage is TRBJ2-5; 8 positions agree with TRBD2. CDR3 length equals 15 residues. V was pared by 9 bases and J by 3 bases, with 12 bases of the junction left unmatched. Germline CDR1 is LNHDA and CDR2 is SQIVND (reference sequence). CDR3 sequence: CASKGGGSGEETQYF. The CDR3 bases are TGTGCCAGCAAGGGGGGGGGTAGCGGGGAAGAGACCCAGTACTTC.

The rearrangement uses TRBV11-2 and TRBJ2-7; D not certain. Germline loops: CDR1 SGHAT, CDR2 FQNNGV. Trimming left V 1 base short and J 6 bases short, with 4 bases between. The CDR3 is made up of 11 amino acids. The CDR3 protein is CASSLVSEQYF. In DNA form, the CDR3 reads TGTGCCAGCAGCTTAGTCAGCGAGCAGTACTTC.

A remark on this clone: Distinct nucleotide sequences in the sample also encode this CDR3. This chain links TRBV9 with TRBJ2-3, with 11 bases identical to TRBD2. The V gene end was trimmed by 2 bases and the J gene end by 1 base; junction bases not matched to a gene: 0. In germline, CDR1 is SGDLS, CDR2 YYNGEE. This CDR3 spans 15 amino acids. Here the CDR3 reads CASSVTSGGTDTQYF. For the CDR3, the DNA is TGTGCCAGCAGCGTGACTAGCGGGGGCACAGATACGCAGTATTTT.

The genes are TRBV4-3 and TRBJ1-6, with 9 bases aligning to TRBD1. The CDR3 has 15 amino acids. V lost 5 bases, J lost 9 bases, and 8 bases stayed unmatched. Germline V gene sequence: CDR1 LGHNA, CDR2 YSLEER. The CDR3 region has the DNA TGCGCCAGCAGCGCCCGGGACAGGGTCAGTTCACCCCTCCACTTT. It yields the protein CASSARDRVSSPLHF.

CDR3 nucleotides: TGTGCCAGCAGTTTCTACACCGGGGAGCTGTTTTTT. Protein sequence: CASSFYTGELFF. The chain links TRBV27 to TRBJ2-2; D uncertain. Germline V gene data show CDR1 as MNHEY and CDR2 as SMNVEV (reference sequence). Trimming stripped 3 bases from V and 3 bases from J, with 2 bases between. The CDR3 sequence is 12 residues long.

This clone was seen only a few times. The J gene is TRBJ2-6, the V gene TRBV11-2, with 9 positions matching TRBD1. V dropped 1 base and J dropped 0; count of bases not matched to a gene: 7. The length of the CDR3 is 19 residues. CDR1 and CDR2 (germline): SGHAT, FQNNGV. The CDR3 DNA sequence: TGTGCCAGCAGCTTAGGGGACAGGGAATCCCACTCTGGGGCCAACGTCCTGACTTTC. Translation gives CASSLGDRESHSGANVLTF.

This clone occurred once. The chain combines TRBV9 with TRBJ2-3; weak D call: TRBD2 (6 bases). Germline assignment: CDR1 SGDLS and CDR2 YYNGEE. The length of the CDR3 is 16 residues. V lost 4 bases and J 0 bases, leaving 15 bases between the germline ends. CDR3 in amino acids: CASSPSRGISTDTQYF. In DNA form, the CDR3 reads TGTGCCAGCAGCCCTAGTCGGGGGATCAGCACAGATACGCAGTATTTT.

The rearrangement uses TRBV4-1 and TRBJ1-2, with TRBD1 matching 7 bases. The CDR3 is 15 amino acids. Looked up from germline, CDR1 is MGHRA and CDR2 is YSYEKL. V was pared by 4 bases and J by 5 bases, with 10 bases of the junction left unmatched. CDR3 in amino acids: CASSREPGQPYGYTF. The DNA of the CDR3 is TGCGCCAGCAGCCGGGAGCCGGGACAGCCGTATGGCTACACCTTC.

This chain joins TRBV18 and TRBJ1-1; 8 bases align to TRBD1. J was trimmed by 3 bases and V by 3 bases; bases with no gene match: 3. The length of the CDR3 is 14 residues. CDR1 is KGHSH, CDR2 LQKENI, per germline. The CDR3 region is CASSPTTGDTEAFF. DNA of the CDR3: TGTGCCAGCTCACCTACGACAGGGGACACTGAAGCTTTCTTT.

This chain joins TRBV12-3 or TRBV12-4 and TRBJ2-1; D perhaps matches TRBD1 (6 bases). The V end lost 6 bases, the J end lost 5 bases, and 8 bases lay between the germline ends. The CDR3 has 12 residues. This CDR3 is CASRNRDNEQFF. Written as DNA, the CDR3 is TGTGCCAGCAGGAACAGGGACAATGAGCAGTTCTTC.